These 21 T cell receptor beta chains came from one sample sequenced in a study of blood T cell repertoires in COVID-19. Only in-frame clones appear in the TCRdb table, and some are missing; sequencing was by immunoSEQ multiplex PCR. The table has fewer than 150,000 clones, about 80% seen once. Sequencing was done on a sample of peripheral blood. Receptors originate from a human donor in a cohort sampled during active COVID-19.

The V gene is TRBV19, the J gene TRBJ1-2, with D perhaps TRBD1 (5 bases). Trimming removed 5 bases from V and 10 bases from J, with 20 bases in between. Germline assignment: CDR1 LNHDA and CDR2 SQIVND (reference sequence). The CDR3 contains 14 residues. In DNA form, the CDR3 reads TGTGCCAGTAGTCCCTCCAGACAGTTCCTGGACTACACCTTC. This translates into CASSPSRQFLDYTF.

The chain carries TRBV27 and TRBJ1-6; D is ambiguous. The CDR3 is 14 amino acids. V shed 3 bases and J shed 0 bases, with 3 bases lying between them. Per germline, CDR1 MNHEY and CDR2 SMNVEV (reference sequence). DNA for the CDR3: TGTGCCAGCAGTTTCAGCTCCTATAATTCACCCCTCCACTTT. Its protein product is CASSFSSYNSPLHF.

The chain couples TRBV5-1 to TRBJ1-2, with a tentative D call TRBD1 (5 bases). The CDR3 length is 12 residues. The germline V and J ends were trimmed by 0 bases and 5 bases, with 5 bases remaining between them. The germline CDR1 and CDR2 sequences are SGHRS and YFSETQ. The CDR3: CASSLEGYGYTF. Written as DNA, the CDR3 is TGCGCCAGCAGCTTGGAGGGGTATGGCTACACCTTC.

The CDR3 spells CASSIKPRQGASEQYF. The CDR3 DNA sequence: TGTGCCAGTAGTATTAAACCGCGACAGGGGGCCTCCGAGCAGTACTTC. The rearrangement uses TRBV19 and TRBJ2-7; 10 positions agree with TRBD1. The germline CDR1 and CDR2 sequences are LNHDA and SQIVND (reference sequence). With 3 bases clipped from V and 6 bases from J, the junction kept 11 bases outside the gene matches. There are 16 residues in the CDR3.

The chain couples TRBV5-1 to TRBJ2-2; 8 bases align to TRBD1. The V segment lost 4 bases and the J segment 5 bases; nucleotides outside the gene matches: 7. This CDR3 has 15 residues. Germline V lookup: CDR1 SGHRS, CDR2 YFSETQ. Written as DNA, the CDR3 is TGCGCCAGCAGCAAGGACAGGGTGTGGACCGGGGAGCTGTTTTTT. Protein: CASSKDRVWTGELFF.

The V and J genes are TRBV5-6 and TRBJ1-4, with a weak D call TRBD1 (6 bases). The CDR3 totals 14 residues. The V gene's germline CDR1 is SGHDT and CDR2 YYEEEE. The V end lost 3 bases, the J end lost 8 bases, and 14 bases lay between the germline ends. Written as DNA, the CDR3 is TGTGCCAGCAGCTCTGCAGGGGTAGGCGAAAAACTGTTTTTT. Its protein product is CASSSAGVGEKLFF.

This rearrangement joins TRBV12-3 or TRBV12-4 to TRBJ2-7; 8 bases are shared with TRBD1. Trimming took 6 bases from V and 6 from J; bases not matched to a gene: 7. This CDR3 region has 13 residues. CDR3 amino acids: CASSLDRVSEQYF. CDR3 in DNA: TGTGCCAGCAGCCTGGACAGGGTTTCCGAGCAGTACTTC.

The chain joins TRBV6-5 to TRBJ2-7; the match to TRBD1 covers 7 bases. Germline CDR1 MNHEY, CDR2 SVGAGI. The V and J ends lost 7 bases and 4 bases, in that order; junction bases with no gene match: 13. The CDR3 sequence is 15 residues long. The CDR3 spells CASIRDRGQLYEQYF. The CDR3 nucleotides are TGTGCCAGCATCAGGGACAGAGGACAGTTGTACGAGCAGTACTTC.

This clone came up a few times. The V gene is TRBV9, the J gene TRBJ1-2, with 7 bases identical to TRBD1. Trimming cost V 6 bases and J 8 bases; bases outside gene matches: 10. The CDR3 extends over 13 amino acids. The germline V gene encodes CDR1 SGDLS and CDR2 YYNGEE. CDR3 nucleotide sequence: TGTGCCAGCACGGGACAGCGTATGGAGGGCTACACCTTC. Residues: CASTGQRMEGYTF.

The chain joins TRBV21-1 to TRBJ1-4; TRBD1 reflects the table's D call only, with no check against the DNA. TRBV21-1 is a recognized pseudogene. The CDR3 covers 20 residues. The CDR3 DNA follows: TGTGCCAGCAGCAAAGAGATCGGGGACAGGGGAGGGAGTTTGGGCGAAAAACTGTTTTTT. Translating it yields CASSKEIGDRGGSLGEKLFF.

The chain joins TRBV9 to TRBJ1-6; D possibly corresponds to TRBD1 (5 bases). Trimming removed 2 bases at V and 12 bases at J, with 9 bases between. CDR1 is SGDLS and CDR2 is YYNGEE in the germline V gene. This CDR3 has 12 amino acids. CDR3 nucleotide sequence: TGTGCCAGCAGCGTGGGGCAGAAACCCCTCCACTTT. Residues: CASSVGQKPLHF.

The rearrangement links TRBV27 to TRBJ2-1, with 8 bases that match TRBD2. The CDR3 covers 13 residues. CDR1 MNHEY and CDR2 SMNVEV come from the germline V gene (reference sequence). With 8 bases clipped from V and 3 bases from J, the junction kept 3 bases outside the gene matches. DNA of the CDR3: TGTGCCAGCTGGGCGGGGGGCTACAATGAGCAGTTCTTC. It translates to CASWAGGYNEQFF.

This clone was seen only once. This chain connects TRBV7-2 to TRBJ2-3, with TRBD1 identical over 8 bases. Looked up from germline, CDR1 is SGHTA and CDR2 is FQGNSA. CDR3 size: 17 residues. V was pared by 4 bases and J by 5 bases, with 14 bases of the junction left unmatched. CDR3 in DNA: TGTGCCAGCAGCTCTCTACAAGGACAGGGTAGATTAGATACGCAGTATTTT. Protein product: CASSSLQGQGRLDTQYF.

This clone was detected once. This chain uses TRBV6-4 with TRBJ2-1; D possibly corresponds to TRBD1 (6 bases). CDR1 MRHNA and CDR2 SNTAGT come from the germline V gene. The V and J ends lost 3 bases and 8 bases respectively, with 14 bases between them. This CDR3 comprises 14 residues. As DNA, the CDR3 is TGTGCCAGCAGTGAAACAGGGACGACAGATGAGCAGTTCTTC. Translated: CASSETGTTDEQFF.

The chain combines TRBV12-3 or TRBV12-4 with TRBJ1-3, with D perhaps matching TRBD1 (6 bases). The CDR3 is 13 amino acids. The V end was cut by 3 bases, the J end by 4 bases, with 7 bases between. CDR3 region: CASSLGAGNTIYF. CDR3 sequence (DNA): TGTGCCAGCAGTTTGGGGGCAGGAAACACCATATATTTT.

J is TRBJ1-1 and V is TRBV3-1 (or the pseudogene TRBV3-2), with D hard to call. V was shortened by 4 bases and J by 5 bases, with 11 bases between the two germline ends. CDR1 LGHDT and CDR2 YNNKEL come from the germline V gene (reference sequence). The CDR3 extends over 13 amino acids. CDR3 region: CASSLNGGTEAFF. CDR3 in DNA: TGTGCCAGCAGCCTCAACGGAGGGACTGAAGCTTTCTTT.

The gene calls are TRBV11-2 and TRBJ2-7, with 10 positions matching TRBD1. V was pared by 6 bases and J by 5 bases, with 10 bases of the junction left unmatched. This CDR3 contains 15 residues. Germline loops: CDR1 SGHAT, CDR2 FQNNGV. The DNA for the CDR3 is TGTGCCAGCAGGCCACCGGGACAGGGGAACCACGAGCAGTACTTC. It codes for CASRPPGQGNHEQYF. The whole variable domain, remainder taken from reference TRBV11-2 and TRBJ2-7, is EAGVAQSPRYKIIEKRQSVAFWCNPISGHATLYWYQQILGQGPKLLIQFQNNGVVDDSQLPKDRFSAERLKGVDSTLKIQPAKLEDSAVYLCASRPPGQGNHEQYFGPGTRLTVT.

The chain links TRBV5-5 to TRBJ2-7; weak D call: TRBD2 (6 bases). The germline V gene encodes CDR1 SGHKS and CDR2 YYEKEE (reference sequence). V lost 4 bases and J 3 bases, leaving 20 bases between the germline ends. The CDR3 contains 16 residues. CDR3 amino acids: CASSPGLLPNLYEQYF. CDR3 coding DNA: TGTGCCAGCAGCCCGGGACTCCTCCCGAATCTCTACGAGCAGTACTTC.

The CDR3 protein is CASSSAGSDTQYF. The CDR3 DNA reads TGTGCCAGCAGCTCCGCAGGGTCAGATACGCAGTATTTT. The chain recombines TRBV7-9 with TRBJ2-3, with D possibly TRBD1 on 5 matching bases. CDR3 length: 13 residues. Germline V gene lookup returns CDR1 SEHNR and CDR2 FQNEAQ (reference sequence). V lost 4 bases, J lost 4 bases, and 9 bases lay in between. Full variable domain (missing parts from reference TRBV7-9 and TRBJ2-3): DTGVSQNPRHKITKRGQNVTFRCDPISEHNRLYWYRQTLGQGPEFLTYFQNEAQLEKSRLLSDRFSAERPKGSFSTLEIQRTEQGDSAMYLCASSSAGSDTQYFGPGTRLTVL.

V usage is TRBV7-2 and J usage is TRBJ1-4, with D possibly being TRBD1 (5 bases). In germline, CDR1 is SGHTA, CDR2 FQGNSA. The CDR3 sequence is 13 residues long. Trimming left V 3 bases short and J 10 bases short, with 12 bases between. The CDR3 DNA is TGTGCCAGCAGCTTCGGGGGAGAGGGAAAACTGTTTTTT. It codes for CASSFGGEGKLFF.

The CDR3 DNA reads TGTGCCAGCAGCTCCTCTAGCGACCTCACCGGGGAGCTGTTTTTT. Its translation is CASSSSSDLTGELFF. V and J are TRBV5-4 and TRBJ2-2, with D perhaps TRBD2 (6 bases). Trimming stripped 3 bases from V and 4 bases from J, with 13 bases between. Germline CDR1 SGHNT, CDR2 YYREEE (reference sequence). The CDR3 sequence is 15 residues long.